This T cell receptor (beta chain) originates from a study of T-cell reconstitution after alpha-beta-depleted transplantation in children. Whole-study results and caveats: Reportedly, alpha-beta T cells present about two months post-transplant originated from several hundred expanded clones of graft origin. Surviving recipient cells, namely T cells and thymic progenitors, were the source of high day-60 TCRbeta diversity in some patients.

As concerns this clonotype: Its antigen is still unknown.

A TCRbeta library incorporating unique molecular identifiers was prepared. TCRdb re-called the PCR reads with MiXCR, one entry per CDR3 protein. Of roughly 570,000 distinct CDR3 sequences listed, about a quarter are singletons. This material consisted of PBMCs, taken before TCRalphabeta/CD19-depleted stem cell transplant. The sequence was obtained from a boy less than two years old with Wiskott-Aldrich syndrome, due to receive a stem cell transplant.

The CDR3 DNA sequence: TGCGCCAGCAGCCCTCAGGGAGATCCGTACAATGAGCAGTTCTTC. Amino acid sequence: CASSPQGDPYNEQFF. The chain uses TRBV5-1 and TRBJ2-1; either TRBD1 or TRBD2 may fit D (5 bases each). The CDR3 is 15 residues long. The V gene's germline CDR1 is SGHRS and CDR2 YFSETQ. The V end was cut by 4 bases, the J end by 4 bases, with 15 bases between.